This record covers a single TCR beta chain. Its antigen is currently not known. Base-call qualities are not available, and no considerably larger clone is one nucleotide away. In this study, sorted CD4+ and CD8+ T cells from the blood of healthy subjects and of severe aplastic anemia patients had their TCR repertoires deep-sequenced. Ficoll-Paque density gradient centrifugation was used to isolate peripheral blood mononuclear cells. CD4+ and CD8+ T cells were sorted by FACS or magnetic beads before DNA extraction. This sample was taken from a study of CD8+CD57+ T cells in acquired aplastic anemia (dated by TCRdb to 2016 to 2018). Context from the whole study: Extracted DNA from sorted CD4+ and CD8+ cells averaged approximately 3 ug, ranging from roughly 0.17 to 27.4 ug. Mean read counts for healthy donor samples were 10 million to 10.8 million for CD4+ cells and roughly 12 million for CD8+ cells. What the research found in general, with its limitations: CD8+ Simpson's diversity did not differ significantly between patients and healthy controls (P=0.060). Roughly 29 CD8+ CDR3 sequences were shared between patients and controls but appeared highly expressed in patients and within their immunodominant clones.

Profiling of TCR beta VDJ combinations and CDR3 sequences used genomic DNA as the template. TCR repertoire sequencing was run on an Illumina HiSeq 2000. From the authors' description of their analysis: Repertoire assessment relied on Simpson's diversity index, CDR3 size and DJ length profiles, and TRBV/TRBJ rearrangement plots. Whichever DNA sequence was most abundant in the deep sequencing data was defined as the immunodominant clone. CDR3 amino acid sequences were checked for sharing across subjects and were also compared against the VDJdb database and published repertoires. Starting from the raw public reads, TCRdb applied fastp trimming at Q25, assembled clones with MiXCR and retained in-frame beta chains. Each record represents a unique CDR3 protein, reported with the most common genes and DNA among its rows. These V and J calls rely on TCRdb rather than the paper's analysis. This sample holds about 190,000 distinct CDR3 sequences; approximately 52% were observed only once. Roughly 15% of the sample is in the top ten clones.

V is pruned by 3 bases and J by 6 bases, leaving 2 bases of the junction without a gene match. The germline V gene (reference sequence) gives CDR1 as SEHNR and CDR2 as FQNEAQ. From the cysteine through the phenylalanine, the CDR3 covers 14 amino acids. The only DNA kept is the CDR3, 42 bases in frame from the first base. Sequenced sample: sorted CD4+, CD8+, or CD8+CD57+ T cells (not recorded which) from PBMCs. The chain uses TRBV7-9 and TRBJ1-6; 7 bases in the junction line up with TRBD1. This receptor was obtained from a human donor in good health, serving as a control. The DNA is TGTGCCAGCAGCTTTCGGGACAGTAATTCACCCCTCCACTTT. Translated, it reads CASSFRDSNSPLHF.